The 5 T cell receptor beta chains listed next were all sequenced from one sample in a study of shared clonotypes between healthy human individuals. Method: immunoSEQ multiplex PCR; TCRdb's copy keeps in-frame clones and lacks some. This sample has 1,500,000 or so clones, with roughly 96% found just once. The specimen sequenced was naive CD4+ T cells sorted from blood. Described subset: CD45RA+ positively selected. The receptors come from a man aged 25-45 years in good health.

The rearrangement joins TRBV6-6 to TRBJ2-7, with D unresolved. The germline gives CDR1 MNHNY, CDR2 SVGAGI (reference sequence). This CDR3 has 14 amino acids. With 6 bases removed from V and 1 base from J, the gap between germline ends came to 13 bases. This chain's CDR3 is CASRLSTVSYEQYF. Written as DNA, the CDR3 is TGTGCCAGCAGGCTTTCGACTGTTTCCTACGAGCAGTACTTC.

The chain employs TRBV15 and TRBJ2-4, with TRBD1 identical over 7 bases. This CDR3 comprises 17 residues. The ends lost 3 bases at V and 0 bases at J; junction bases unmatched: 8. In germline, CDR1 is LNHNV, CDR2 YYDKDF (reference sequence). The CDR3 DNA is TGTGCCACCAGCAGTCGAACAGGGGTTCTAGCCAAAAACATTCAGTACTTC. This sequence encodes CATSSRTGVLAKNIQYF.

This chain connects TRBV14 to TRBJ2-1, with no clear D. V gave up 4 bases and J gave up 9 bases, with 7 bases separating them. Per germline, CDR1 SGHDN and CDR2 FVKESK. The CDR3 length is 11 residues. DNA of the CDR3: TGTGCCAGCAGCCCCGGACCTGAGCAGTTCTTC. The encoded protein is CASSPGPEQFF.

The chain joins TRBV29-1 to TRBJ2-7; D remains unclear. The V gene lost 2 bases and the J gene lost 6 bases, with 8 bases spanning the gap. This CDR3 has 11 residues. The germline V gene has CDR1 SQVTM and CDR2 ANQGSEA. The CDR3 sequence: CSVEPPLEQYF. Written as DNA, the CDR3 is TGCAGCGTTGAACCGCCCCTCGAGCAGTACTTC.

V gene TRBV2 combines with J gene TRBJ2-7, with D possibly being TRBD1 or TRBD2 (5 bases each). Trimming left V 2 bases short and J 5 bases short, with 22 bases between. The CDR3 loop spans 17 amino acids. The V gene's germline CDR1 is SNHLY and CDR2 FYNNEI. CDR3 amino acids: CASSEYGLGGPRNEQYF. The CDR3 DNA reads TGTGCCAGCAGTGAATACGGTCTTGGGGGACCCAGAAACGAGCAGTACTTC.